This T cell receptor (beta chain) stems from a study of OX40 agonist ivuxolimab in advanced cancers. Study-wide context: The dose of intravenous ivuxolimab that patients received every 2 weeks ranged from 0.01 to 10 mg/kg. Hepatocellular carcinoma, melanoma, renal cell or head and neck cancer was diagnosed in the dose-escalation patients. Partial response was recorded in three patients: one hepatocellular carcinoma and two cutaneous melanoma cases. Study-level findings and limits: Some nonresponders also had low normalized T-cell clonal expansion.

The CDR3 spans 13 residues. Germline loops: CDR1 MGHDK, CDR2 SYGVNS. Trimming cost V 4 bases and J 3 bases; bases outside gene matches: 1. Comment on this clone: Antigen: not known.

Assay: immunoSEQ multiplex PCR; the TCRdb copy retains only in-frame clones and omits some. The sample lists roughly 81,000 clones, 88% occurring once. The chain links TRBV25-1 to TRBJ2-5; 8 bases are a match to TRBD1. The receptor comes from an adult with an advanced solid tumor such as melanoma, head and neck, liver or kidney cancer. Sequenced material: CD4+ or CD8+ T cells sorted from blood, taken in a trial of the OX40 agonist ivuxolimab. Here the CDR3 DNA reads TGTGCCAGCAGTGGGACAGGGAAAGAGACCCAGTACTTC. The encoded protein is CASSGTGKETQYF. The variable domain in full, completed from reference TRBV25-1 and TRBJ2-5, reads EADIYQTPRYLVIGTGKKITLECSQTMGHDKMYWYQQDPGMELHLIHYSYGVNSTEKGDLSSESTVSRIRTEHFPLTLESARPSHTSQYLCASSGTGKETQYFGPGTRLLVL.